Here is one T cell receptor beta chain with its context. The data were taken from a study of identical twins. TCRdb re-called the 5' RACE reads with MiXCR, one entry per CDR3 protein. Here the sample spans about 1.7 million distinct CDR3 sequences, 32% being singletons. CDR1 and CDR2 (germline): MNHNS, SASEGT. The V segment lost 8 bases and the J segment 1 base; nucleotides outside the gene matches: 10. The length of the CDR3 is 16 residues. This sequence was found in a newborn girl in good health. This chain joins TRBV6-1 and TRBJ1-5, with 8 bases aligning to TRBD1. The sequencing sample was made of cord blood. CDR3 in amino acids: CASRTQGAMSNQPQHF. As DNA, the CDR3 is TGTGCCAGCCGCACCCAGGGGGCTATGAGCAATCAGCCCCAGCATTTT.